These T cell receptor beta chains were read from a single sample in a study of brain T cells in children with intractable seizures. Here immunoSEQ multiplex PCR was the method, and the copy in TCRdb shows in-frame clones only, minus some. The table records around 80,000 clones, about 93% of them present only once. The sample in question was peripheral blood, obtained at surgery. Receptor source: a girl aged 2-10 years with Rasmussen encephalitis and intractable seizures. CDR3s leave out the opening cysteine and the closing phenylalanine or tryptophan. The D gene is left open where the match is weak.

d_gene: .
v_gene: TRBV27
j_gene: TRBJ2-2
CDR3aa: ASSQEVGKWTGELF

d_gene: TRBD1
v_gene: TRBV12-5
j_gene: TRBJ2-1
CDR3aa: ATRSTGDNEQF

d_gene: .
v_gene: TRBV4-1
j_gene: TRBJ2-2
CDR3aa: ASSQGTGELF

d_gene: .
v_gene: TRBV6-5
j_gene: TRBJ1-3
CDR3aa: ASSWASSGNTIY

d_gene: .
v_gene: TRBV6-1
j_gene: TRBJ1-2
CDR3aa: ASSDSGHYGYT

d_gene: TRBD2
v_gene: TRBV7-6
j_gene: TRBJ2-1
CDR3aa: ASSLEPSSGVLNEQF

d_gene: .
v_gene: TRBV6-5
j_gene: TRBJ2-7
CDR3aa: ASTSAGTPYEQY

d_gene: .
v_gene: TRBV6-5
j_gene: TRBJ1-1
CDR3aa: ASRENTEAF

d_gene: .
v_gene: TRBV5-4
j_gene: TRBJ1-2
CDR3aa: ASTVEGGTYPPNYGYT

d_gene: .
v_gene: TRBV19
j_gene: TRBJ2-3
CDR3aa: ASKQRGMTDTQY

d_gene: .
v_gene: TRBV27
j_gene: TRBJ1-6
CDR3aa: ASSLKSTAYSYNSPLH

d_gene: .
v_gene: TRBV2
j_gene: TRBJ1-1
CDR3aa: ASTPQRANTEAF

d_gene: .
v_gene: TRBV12-5
j_gene: TRBJ2-1
CDR3aa: ASGLKVVEQF

d_gene: .
v_gene: TRBV18
j_gene: TRBJ2-5
CDR3aa: ASSPGLSETQY

d_gene: .
v_gene: TRBV12-3/TRBV12-4
j_gene: TRBJ2-7
CDR3aa: ASRPGQAYEQY

d_gene: TRBD1
v_gene: TRBV11-2
j_gene: TRBJ1-1
CDR3aa: ASSLAGGRTEAF

d_gene: .
v_gene: TRBV7-9
j_gene: TRBJ2-5
CDR3aa: ASSLSVFQETQY

d_gene: TRBD2
v_gene: TRBV7-3
j_gene: TRBJ2-1
CDR3aa: ASSLAGLENEQF

d_gene: .
v_gene: TRBV5-6
j_gene: TRBJ2-1
CDR3aa: ASSLLTGGSYNEQF

d_gene: .
v_gene: TRBV5-1
j_gene: TRBJ1-1
CDR3aa: ASSSGQPNTEAF

d_gene: TRBD2
v_gene: TRBV11-3
j_gene: TRBJ2-1
CDR3aa: ASRPKGSGRHNEQF

d_gene: .
v_gene: TRBV6-5
j_gene: TRBJ2-7
CDR3aa: ASSYRSLMYEQY

d_gene: .
v_gene: TRBV5-1
j_gene: TRBJ2-2
CDR3aa: ASSQTSGELF

d_gene: TRBD2
v_gene: TRBV7-2
j_gene: TRBJ2-5
CDR3aa: ASSFPSGVGQETQY

d_gene: .
v_gene: TRBV27
j_gene: TRBJ2-3
CDR3aa: ASSLYRAGPDTQY

d_gene: TRBD2
v_gene: TRBV11-1
j_gene: TRBJ2-1
CDR3aa: ASSLAREGKNEQF

d_gene: .
v_gene: TRBV18
j_gene: TRBJ2-6
CDR3aa: ASSPPGGTSGANVLT

d_gene: .
v_gene: TRBV4-1
j_gene: TRBJ1-2
CDR3aa: ASSLLVVEGLRDGYT

d_gene: TRBD1
v_gene: TRBV9
j_gene: TRBJ1-1
CDR3aa: ASNSQGVTEAF

d_gene: .
v_gene: TRBV30
j_gene: TRBJ1-1
CDR3aa: AWEDDGGSTEAF

d_gene: .
v_gene: TRBV2
j_gene: TRBJ1-1
CDR3aa: ASSDRGRPEAF

d_gene: TRBD1
v_gene: TRBV10-3
j_gene: TRBJ1-1
CDR3aa: AISETGDTEAF

d_gene: .
v_gene: TRBV29-1
j_gene: TRBJ2-4
CDR3aa: SVGGLAKNIQY

d_gene: .
v_gene: TRBV1
j_gene: TRBJ1-1
CDR3aa: TSSHRHGQGKTEAF

d_gene: .
v_gene: TRBV11-3
j_gene: TRBJ1-1
CDR3aa: ASSRTVQNTEAF

d_gene: .
v_gene: TRBV12-3/TRBV12-4
j_gene: TRBJ1-2
CDR3aa: ASSYSGGYGYT

d_gene: .
v_gene: TRBV2
j_gene: TRBJ1-1
CDR3aa: ASRSLRDTEAF